This T cell receptor beta chain is drawn from a study of a mutant IDH1 vaccine in newly diagnosed glioma. Measured with immunoSEQ multiplex PCR; TCRdb has only the in-frame clones, and not every one. The sample carries about 44,000 clones, 91% recorded once. Time point indicated: week 23, last vaccination. Each vaccine dose was 300 ug of mutant IDH1 20-mer peptide, with topical imiquimod. Points on this clone: Its matching antigen is unknown.

CDR3 length: 15 residues. Trimming took 8 bases from V and 1 from J, leaving 17 bases between them. Germline CDR1 is MDHEN and CDR2 is SYDVKM. Sequencing was performed on PBMCs, taken from a glioma patient whose treatment included an IDH1 peptide vaccine. The chain has TRBV28 and TRBJ2-5, with D perhaps matching TRBD1 or TRBD2 (6 bases each). The sequence derives from a man aged 50-60 years with glioma. The CDR3 coding sequence is TGTGCCAGCCGGGCCTGGGGGGACACCCAAGAGACCCAGTACTTC. Its protein product is CASRAWGDTQETQYF. The whole variable domain, filled in from reference TRBV28 and TRBJ2-5, reads DVKVTQSSRYLVKRTGEKVFLECVQDMDHENMFWYRQDPGLGLRLIYFSYDVKMKEKGDIPEGYSVSREKKERFSLILESASTNQTSMYLCASRAWGDTQETQYFGPGTRLLVL.